This T cell receptor beta chain came from a study of human T cells and chemical hapten exposure. The overall study: Patients having alopecia areata, totalis or universalis were mostly female. Regarding the study as a whole: Significantly more large CDR3 similarity clusters arose among expanded TCRs than among controls.

This sample's time point: patch test 2, 6 weeks after DPC sensitization. As for treatment: therapeutic diphenylcyclopropenone sensitization with weekly scalp DPC. Researchers extracted total RNA from unfractionated whole blood. This clonotype turned up a few times. What it binds is unknown. V dropped 2 bases and J dropped 4 bases, with 14 bases sitting between them. The length of the CDR3 is 16 residues. Germline CDR1 MNHEY, CDR2 SVGEGT. TCRdb reprocessed the RACE reads via MiXCR and lists one record per CDR3 protein. The sample lists roughly 120,000 distinct CDR3 sequences, 9.2% seen once, with 2.5% to 3.5% in the top ten.

The gene calls are TRBV6-2 or TRBV6-3 and TRBJ2-2; D is uncertain. The sequence came from a woman aged 40 to 50 with alopecia areata. Some clones in this sample may be carry-over from other donors' samples. Source: whole blood, taken in connection with sensitization to the hapten diphenylcyclopropenone (DPC). This CDR3 is CASSYPTPSGTGELFF. CDR3 bases: TGTGCCAGCAGTTACCCCACTCCTTCGGGCACCGGGGAGCTGTTTTTT.